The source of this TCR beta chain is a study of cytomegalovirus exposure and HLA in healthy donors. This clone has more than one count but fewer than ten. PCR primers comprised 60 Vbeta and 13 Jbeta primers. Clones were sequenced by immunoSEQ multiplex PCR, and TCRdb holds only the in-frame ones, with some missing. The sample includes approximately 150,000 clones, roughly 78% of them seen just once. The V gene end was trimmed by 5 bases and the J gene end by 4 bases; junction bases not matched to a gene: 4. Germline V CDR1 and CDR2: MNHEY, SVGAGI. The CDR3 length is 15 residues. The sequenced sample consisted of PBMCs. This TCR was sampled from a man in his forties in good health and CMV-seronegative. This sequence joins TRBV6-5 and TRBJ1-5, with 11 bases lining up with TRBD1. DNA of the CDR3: TGTGCCAGCAGTCCCGGGACAGGGGGGAATCAGCCCCAGCATTTT. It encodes CASSPGTGGNQPQHF.